This T cell receptor (beta chain) was sequenced during a study of T cell repertoires in cytomegalovirus infection. This clonotype came up many times. Its antigen is as yet unknown. Trimming stripped 5 bases from V and 0 bases from J, with 8 bases between. Germline CDR1 and CDR2: MDHEN and SYDVKM. The CDR3 covers 15 residues. MiXCR was run by TCRdb on the reads, yielding one entry per CDR3 protein. The repertoire holds around 440,000 distinct CDR3 sequences, with around 10% as singletons. General study results and limits: Carriers of CMV and the relevant HLA type were discriminated by public TCR beta frequency.

The specimen was PBMCs. This receptor was obtained from a human donor in good health (CMV status not recorded). Some clones in this sample may be carry-over from other donors' samples. The chain links TRBV28 to TRBJ2-6, with unresolved D. The CDR3 sequence: CASSPRVSGANVLTF. CDR3 sequence (DNA): TGTGCCAGCAGTCCACGGGTCTCTGGGGCCAACGTCCTGACTTTC.